The rows below give T cell receptor beta chains drawn from one sample of a study of OX40 agonist ivuxolimab in advanced cancers. Measured with immunoSEQ multiplex PCR; TCRdb has only the in-frame clones, and not every one. In the table there are more than 100,000 clones, about 93% of which are singletons. Sequencing used CD4+ or CD8+ T cells sorted from blood, obtained in a trial of the OX40 agonist ivuxolimab. The receptors stem from an adult with an advanced solid tumor such as melanoma, head and neck, liver or kidney cancer. Each CDR3 is given with its conserved first and last residue. The order of the fields is J gene, D gene, clone size, V gene, CDR3 DNA, CDR3 protein. The D gene is left open where the match is weak. The listing skips clone size in some rows; elsewhere it reads once, few, many or a size class.

>TRBJ2-7|.|.|TRBV6-1
TGTGCCAGCAAACAGTTCGGCAGGGTCTACGAGCAGTACTTC
CASKQFGRVYEQYF
>TRBJ1-2|.|.|TRBV4-2
TGTGCCAGCAGCCAAGATATAGGGGAGGACTATGGCTACACCTTC
CASSQDIGEDYGYTF
>TRBJ1-4|.|.|TRBV6-6
TGTGCCAGCAGTCCCACCGCCAGAAAACTGTTTTTT
CASSPTARKLFF
>TRBJ1-1|TRBD1|.|TRBV5-1
TGCGCCAGCAGCTTATTCCAGGGGGCAATTAGTGAAGCTTTCTTT
CASSLFQGAISEAFF
>TRBJ2-2|TRBD2|.|TRBV7-6
TGTGCCAGCAGCTTAGTGATTAGCGGGAGCGCGAACACCGGGGAGCTGTTTTTT
CASSLVISGSANTGELFF
>TRBJ1-3|.|.|TRBV7-8
TGTGCCAGCAGCTCACTTCCCGACGGGGACACCATATATTTT
CASSSLPDGDTIYF
>TRBJ2-5|.|once|TRBV4-3
TGCGCCAGCAGCCAGGGGCGCCGGGGAGAGACCCAGTACTTC
CASSQGRRGETQYF
>TRBJ2-1|.|.|TRBV5-4
TGTGCCAGCAGCCGTTGGGTGGGGGAAAACTACAATGAGCAGTTCTTC
CASSRWVGENYNEQFF
>TRBJ2-2|.|.|TRBV27
TGTGCCAGCAGTTTGTACGGGGAGCTGTTTTTT
CASSLYGELFF
>TRBJ2-3|TRBD2|.|TRBV19
TGTGCCAGTAGTATGAGTAGCGGCGGGAGGGCAGATACGCAGTATTTT
CASSMSSGGRADTQYF
>TRBJ2-3|TRBD2|.|TRBV5-1
TGCGCCAGCAGCCCTTCGGACGGGAGGGTCGATACGCAGTATTTT
CASSPSDGRVDTQYF
>TRBJ1-5|.|.|TRBV5-4
TGTGCCAGCAGCTCTGGAGTAACGGTACAGCCCCAGCATTTT
CASSSGVTVQPQHF
>TRBJ1-2|TRBD1|.|TRBV20-1
TGCAGTACGACAGGGACGAATGGCTACACCTTC
CSTTGTNGYTF
>TRBJ2-1|.|.|TRBV7-9
TGTGCCAGCAGCTACCGGGCGGGCCATTCCTACAATGAGCAGTTCTTC
CASSYRAGHSYNEQFF
>TRBJ2-3|.|.|TRBV7-3
TGTGCCAGCAGCCCCCACCCCCTGGACACCCTCGGGTCAGATACGCAGTATTTT
CASSPHPLDTLGSDTQYF
>TRBJ1-5|.|.|TRBV11-3
TGTGCCAGCAGCTTAGCGGCCAGGGGCAATCAGCCCCAGCATTTT
CASSLAARGNQPQHF
>TRBJ2-2|TRBD1|once|TRBV6-5
TGTGCCAGCAGTTTGACAGGGGCGAACACCGGGGAGCTGTTTTTT
CASSLTGANTGELFF
>TRBJ1-5|.|.|TRBV19
TGTGCCAGTACCCCGACGGTCTTGAATCAGCCCCAGCATTTT
CASTPTVLNQPQHF
>TRBJ1-2|.|.|TRBV6-5
TGTGCCAGCAGTCCGGAGTGGTTCTATGGCTACACCTTC
CASSPEWFYGYTF
>TRBJ2-7|.|.|TRBV7-2
TGTGCCAGCAGCTTCGACACCCTCTACGAGCAGTACTTC
CASSFDTLYEQYF
>TRBJ1-2|.|once|TRBV7-9
TGTGCCAGCAGCTTAGGGGACCGAAACTATGGCTACACCTTC
CASSLGDRNYGYTF
>TRBJ2-3|TRBD2|.|TRBV15
TGTGCCACCAGCCGTCGGACTAGCGGGGTTAGCACAGATACGCAGTATTTT
CATSRRTSGVSTDTQYF
>TRBJ2-7|TRBD1|.|TRBV10-1
TGCGCCAGCAGTGGATACCGGGACAGGTCCTCCAGTGGCCGCGAGCAGTACTTC
CASSGYRDRSSSGREQYF
>TRBJ2-7|.|.|TRBV7-9
TGTGCCAGCAGCCCTGGCGTCGCGAGGGGATCCTACGAGCAGTACTTC
CASSPGVARGSYEQYF
>TRBJ2-2|.|.|TRBV6-1
TGTGCCAGCAGTGGCGGGGTCAGGGAGCTGTTTTTT
CASSGGVRELFF
>TRBJ2-7|.|.|TRBV4-1
TGCGCCAGCAGCCAAGATCGGCACTCCACCTACGAGCAGTACTTC
CASSQDRHSTYEQYF
>TRBJ1-2|.|.|TRBV7-9
TGTGCCAGCAGCCAATATGAGGACAGCTTCAACTATGGCTACACCTTC
CASSQYEDSFNYGYTF
>TRBJ2-1|TRBD2|.|TRBV11-2
TGTGCCAGCAGCTTAGAGGTGAGCGGGAGGGAGTTCTTC
CASSLEVSGREFF
>TRBJ2-5|.|.|TRBV6-1
TGTGCCAGCAGTGAAGCCTCCCTTGGGGTGGAAGAGACCCAGTACTTC
CASSEASLGVEETQYF